The source of this TCR beta chain is a study of blood T cell repertoires in COVID-19 (dated by TCRdb to between 2020 and 2021). Study-wide context: The collaborator samples originated in the United States, Italy and Spain and spanned the acute and convalescent phases of COVID-19. The repertoires were released in a freely available public database intended as a resource for research on the immune response to SARS-CoV-2. Samples came from the ongoing ImmuneRACE study (first 160 participants) plus 1,254 subjects from 6 global collaborators. Deeply sampled blood TCRbeta repertoires from subjects exposed to, actively infected with, or recovered from COVID-19 were included in the dataset. Where available, HLA class I and class II types were taken from metadata supplied by the sample provider and were not determined by assay-based typing. The material from the prospective study consisted of cDNA or gDNA derived from T cells, B-cell-depleted T cells, or PBMCs. The sample metadata nearly always contained a de-identified subject ID, COVID-19 status, age in years and sex.

This clone has only one observation. Its antigen is not yet known. No base qualities exist here, and no much larger clone lies one base off it. V drops 1 base and J drops 4 bases, leaving 17 bases in between. The cysteine opens and the phenylalanine closes a CDR3 of 16 amino acids. Kept here is only the CDR3 DNA, which spans 48 bases and is read in frame from base 1. The germline V gene (reference sequence) yields LNHDA for CDR1 and SQIVND for CDR2. Results and caveats for the whole study, not just this receptor: Clinical and demographic metadata were provided uncurated, with the amount varying by source and participant.

The collaborating institutions used their own protocols to collect whole blood in K2EDTA tubes. For TCRbeta analysis, collaborator samples were shipped as frozen whole blood, as isolated PBMCs, or as DNA extracted from either sample type. The immunoSEQ Assay, a bias-controlled multiplex PCR, was used to amplify TCRbeta CDR3 regions from genomic DNA. Under the source paper's analysis protocol: The number of nucleated cells in each sample was estimated by amplification of reference gene primers within the assay. To quantify the absolute abundance of each unique TCRbeta CDR3 rearrangement, sequence reads were collapsed and filtered. For each sample, productive Simpson clonality was calculated as the square root of Simpson's diversity index across productive rearrangements. What TCRdb holds here is the immuneACCESS table cut down to in-frame rearrangements. Part of the clones is not present; checked against another copy, under half of the missing clones reflect an unresolved V gene, and the others are unexplained. Clonal size and the V and J genes are those of that table, whereas D and trimming came from the DNA. In this sample the table shows more than 110,000 clones, about 80% of which occur a single time. The biggest ten clones account for roughly 8.6% of the sample.

Sequenced input: peripheral blood. Recombination joined TRBV19 with TRBJ2-7, and the D gene may be TRBD1, 6 bases matching. The receptor was derived from a woman of 80 years or more in a cohort sampled during active or convalescent COVID-19. This receptor has the CDR3 CASSIGGKGVGYEQYF. The DNA is as follows: TGTGCCAGTAGTATAGGGGGCAAGGGGGTAGGTTACGAGCAGTACTTC.